This passage covers 7 T cell receptor beta chains from one sample sequenced in a study of Graves' ophthalmopathy and Graves' hyperthyroidism. From RNA, the CDR3 regions of TCR beta chains were amplified and sequenced. Second-round multiplex PCR came after first-round RT-PCR with HTBI primers. Each CDR3 protein gets one entry after TCRdb re-called the multiplex PCR reads with MiXCR. The sample has fewer than 400,000 distinct CDR3 sequences; about a sixth are singletons. The source material was peripheral blood. These receptors were obtained from a woman between 18 and 30 years old with Graves' ophthalmopathy.

The V and J genes are TRBV20-1 and TRBJ2-5; TRBD1 aligns across 9 bases. The V gene's germline CDR1 is DFQATT and CDR2 SNEGSKA (reference sequence). This CDR3 has 14 amino acids. Trimming cost V 4 bases and J 4 bases; bases outside gene matches: 7. The CDR3 spells CSATQGAGRETQYF. CDR3 nucleotide sequence: TGCAGTGCTACACAGGGGGCTGGACGAGAGACCCAGTACTTC.

The gene calls are TRBV4-1 and TRBJ2-7, with a weak D call TRBD2 (6 bases). V dropped 0 bases and J dropped 2 bases, with 8 bases sitting between them. Germline CDR1 and CDR2: MGHRA and YSYEKL. The CDR3 is 14 residues long. The CDR3 reads CASSQEWGAYEQYF. CDR3 sequence (DNA): TGCGCCAGCAGCCAAGAATGGGGGGCCTACGAGCAGTACTTC.

This clonotype was seen ten or more times. This chain connects TRBV7-2 to TRBJ2-7, with 9 bases that match TRBD1. This CDR3 comprises 18 residues. CDR1 is SGHTA, CDR2 FQGNSA, per germline. J gave up 5 bases and V 2 bases, and 16 bases lay outside the gene matches. This CDR3 is CASSLPWTGVSSAHEQYF. The CDR3 DNA is TGTGCCAGCAGCTTACCGTGGACAGGGGTTTCCTCCGCCCACGAGCAGTACTTC. The full variable domain, completed using reference TRBV7-2 and TRBJ2-7, is GAGVSQSPSNKVTEKGKDVELRCDPISGHTALYWYRQSLGQGLEFLIYFQGNSAPDKSGLPSDRFSAERTGGSVSTLTIQRTQQEDSAVYLCASSLPWTGVSSAHEQYFGPGTRLTVT.

There are many counts of this clonotype. The J gene is TRBJ1-2, the V gene TRBV12-3 or TRBV12-4; D not certain. There are 15 residues in the CDR3. V was trimmed by 5 bases and J by 6 bases, leaving 19 bases between them. The DNA for the CDR3 is TGTGCCAGCAGTGCCTCGGGCCAGTTGGATCATGGCTACACCTTC. Protein: CASSASGQLDHGYTF.

This clonotype was picked up a small number of times. The J gene is TRBJ1-1, the V gene TRBV19, with 7 bases lining up with TRBD1. J lost 1 base, V lost 3 bases, and 17 bases had no gene match. CDR3 size: 19 residues. In germline, CDR1 is LNHDA, CDR2 SQIVND (reference sequence). In DNA, the CDR3 is TGTGCCAGTAGTATTCGATTAGATCGGACAGGCGGATCGAACACTGAAGCTTTCTTT. Translation gives CASSIRLDRTGGSNTEAFF.

This clonotype was found many times. The chain joins TRBV6-4 to TRBJ2-6, with unresolved D. Looked up from germline, CDR1 is MRHNA and CDR2 is SNTAGT. The CDR3 consists of 14 residues. V was cut by 6 bases and J by 2 bases, with 8 bases left in between. CDR3 bases: TGTGCCAGCAGGGACGTGGCTGGGGCCAACGTCCTGACTTTC. As protein: CASRDVAGANVLTF.

This clonotype is a singleton in its sample. This chain links TRBV29-1 with TRBJ1-2; D is ambiguous. In germline, CDR1 is SQVTM, CDR2 ANQGSEA. This CDR3 is built from 13 residues. Trimming removed 7 bases from V and 7 bases from J, with 19 bases in between. CDR3 sequence reads: CSDGGNPEGGYTF. The DNA of the CDR3 is TGCAGCGACGGCGGGAACCCGGAGGGTGGCTACACCTTC.